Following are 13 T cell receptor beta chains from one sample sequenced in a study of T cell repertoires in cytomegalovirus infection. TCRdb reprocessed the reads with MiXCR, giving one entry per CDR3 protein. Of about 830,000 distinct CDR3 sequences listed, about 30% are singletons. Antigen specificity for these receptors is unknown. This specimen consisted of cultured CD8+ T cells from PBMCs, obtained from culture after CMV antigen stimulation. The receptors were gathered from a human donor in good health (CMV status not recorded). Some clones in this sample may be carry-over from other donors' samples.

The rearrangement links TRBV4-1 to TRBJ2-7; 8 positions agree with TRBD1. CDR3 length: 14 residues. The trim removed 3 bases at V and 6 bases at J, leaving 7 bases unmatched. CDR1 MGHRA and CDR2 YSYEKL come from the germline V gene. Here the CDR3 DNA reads TGCGCCAGCAGCCAGGTCACAGACAGGGGCGAGCAGTACGTC. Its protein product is CASSQVTDRGEQYV.

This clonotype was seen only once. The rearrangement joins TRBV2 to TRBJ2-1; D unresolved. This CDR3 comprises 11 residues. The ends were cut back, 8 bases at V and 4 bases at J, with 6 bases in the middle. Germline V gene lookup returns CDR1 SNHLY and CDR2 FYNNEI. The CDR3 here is CASQTYNEQFF. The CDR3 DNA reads TGTGCCAGCCAGACTTACAATGAGCAGTTCTTC.

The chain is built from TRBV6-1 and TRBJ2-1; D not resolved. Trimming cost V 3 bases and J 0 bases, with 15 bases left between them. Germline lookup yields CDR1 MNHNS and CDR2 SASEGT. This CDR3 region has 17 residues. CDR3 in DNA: TGTGCCAGCAGTGACGTTAGGGCAGCCAGCTCCTACAATGAGCAGTTCTTC. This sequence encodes CASSDVRAASSYNEQFF.

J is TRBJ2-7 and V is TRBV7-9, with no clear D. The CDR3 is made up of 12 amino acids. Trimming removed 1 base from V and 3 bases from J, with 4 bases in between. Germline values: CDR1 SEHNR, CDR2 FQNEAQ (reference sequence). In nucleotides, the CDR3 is TGTGCCAGCAGCTTAGAAAACTACGAGCAGTACTTC. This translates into CASSLENYEQYF.

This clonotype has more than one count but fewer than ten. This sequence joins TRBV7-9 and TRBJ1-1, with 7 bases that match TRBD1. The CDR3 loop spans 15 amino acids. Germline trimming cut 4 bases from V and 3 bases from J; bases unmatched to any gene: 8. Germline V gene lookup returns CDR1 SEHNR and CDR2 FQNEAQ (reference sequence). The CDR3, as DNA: TGTGCCAGCAGCTCCACGACAGGGAGGGACACTGAAGCTTTCTTT. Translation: CASSSTTGRDTEAFF.

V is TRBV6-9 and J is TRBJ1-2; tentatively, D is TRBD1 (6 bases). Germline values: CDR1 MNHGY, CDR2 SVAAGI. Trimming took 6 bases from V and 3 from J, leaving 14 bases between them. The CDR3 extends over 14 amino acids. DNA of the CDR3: TGTGCCAGCAGCCCCAGACAGGTCTACTATGGCTACACCTTC. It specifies CASSPRQVYYGYTF.

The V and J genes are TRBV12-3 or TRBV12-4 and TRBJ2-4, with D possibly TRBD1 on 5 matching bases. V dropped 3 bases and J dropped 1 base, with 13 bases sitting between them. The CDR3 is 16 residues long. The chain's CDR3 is CASSFRQGSAKNIQYF. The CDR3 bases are TGTGCCAGCAGTTTTCGCCAGGGCTCCGCCAAAAACATTCAGTACTTC.

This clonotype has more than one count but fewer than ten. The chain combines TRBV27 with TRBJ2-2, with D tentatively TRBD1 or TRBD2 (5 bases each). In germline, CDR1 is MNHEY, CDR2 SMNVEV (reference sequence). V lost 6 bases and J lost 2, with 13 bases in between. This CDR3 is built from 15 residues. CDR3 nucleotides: TGTGCCAGCAGACGACCGGGACCAAACACCGGGGAGCTGTTTTTT. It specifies CASRRPGPNTGELFF.

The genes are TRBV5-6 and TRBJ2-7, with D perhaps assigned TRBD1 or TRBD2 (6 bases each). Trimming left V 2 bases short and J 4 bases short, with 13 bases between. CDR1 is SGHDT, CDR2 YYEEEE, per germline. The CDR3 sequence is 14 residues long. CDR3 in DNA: TGTGCCAGCAGCTTAGGGGGGCGTAAGTACGAGCAGTACTTC. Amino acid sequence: CASSLGGRKYEQYF. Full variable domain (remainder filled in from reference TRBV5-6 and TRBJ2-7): DAGVTQSPTHLIKTRGQQVTLRCSPKSGHDTVSWYQQALGQGPQFIFQYYEEEERQRGNFPDRFSGHQFPNYSSELNVNALLLGDSALYLCASSLGGRKYEQYFGPGTRLTVT.

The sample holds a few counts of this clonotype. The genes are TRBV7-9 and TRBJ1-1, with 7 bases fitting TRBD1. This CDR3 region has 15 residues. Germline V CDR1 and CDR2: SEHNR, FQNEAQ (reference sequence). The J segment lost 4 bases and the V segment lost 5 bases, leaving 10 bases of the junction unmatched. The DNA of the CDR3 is TGTGCCAGCAGCCCTTCAGGGGGACAGACCACTGAAGCTTTCTTT. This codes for CASSPSGGQTTEAFF.

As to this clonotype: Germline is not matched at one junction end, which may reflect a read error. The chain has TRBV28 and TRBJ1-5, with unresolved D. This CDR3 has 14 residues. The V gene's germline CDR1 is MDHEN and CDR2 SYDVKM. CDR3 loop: CASSFRGLNPPQHF. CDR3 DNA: TGTGCCAGCAGTTTTCGGGGTCTCAATCCGCCCCAGCATTTT.

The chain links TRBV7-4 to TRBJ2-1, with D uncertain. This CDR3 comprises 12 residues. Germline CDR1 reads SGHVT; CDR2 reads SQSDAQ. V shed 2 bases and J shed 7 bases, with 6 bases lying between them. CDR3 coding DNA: TGTGCCAGCAGCTTAATTTCAAATGAGCAGTTCTTC. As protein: CASSLISNEQFF.

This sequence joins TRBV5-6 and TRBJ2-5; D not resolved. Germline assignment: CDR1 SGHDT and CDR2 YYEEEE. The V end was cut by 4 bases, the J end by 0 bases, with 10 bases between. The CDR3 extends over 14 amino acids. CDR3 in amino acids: CASSPRAYQETQYF. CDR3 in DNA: TGTGCCAGCAGCCCCCGGGCCTACCAAGAGACCCAGTACTTC.